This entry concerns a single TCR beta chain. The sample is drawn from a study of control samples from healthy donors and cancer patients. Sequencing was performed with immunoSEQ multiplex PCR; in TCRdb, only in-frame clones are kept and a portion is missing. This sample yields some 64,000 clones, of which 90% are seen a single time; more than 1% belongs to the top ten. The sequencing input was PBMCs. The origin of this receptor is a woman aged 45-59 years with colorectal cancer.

Here the CDR3 DNA reads TGCGCCAGCAGCCCAGGACTAGCGATGTACCAAGAGACCCAGTACTTC. This translates into CASSPGLAMYQETQYF. The V call is TRBV5-1, the J call TRBJ2-5; TRBD2 aligns across 9 bases. The ends lost 4 bases at V and 0 bases at J; junction bases unmatched: 7. The CDR3 is made up of 16 amino acids. In germline, CDR1 is SGHRS, CDR2 YFSETQ.